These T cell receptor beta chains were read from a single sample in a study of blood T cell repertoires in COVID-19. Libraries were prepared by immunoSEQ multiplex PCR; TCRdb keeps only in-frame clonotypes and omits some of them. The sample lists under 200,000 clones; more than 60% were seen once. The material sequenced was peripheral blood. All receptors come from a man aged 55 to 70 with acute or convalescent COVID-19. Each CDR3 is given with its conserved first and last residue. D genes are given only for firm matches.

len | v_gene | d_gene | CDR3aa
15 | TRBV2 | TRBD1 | CASSDRTGSNQPQHF
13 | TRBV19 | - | CASSIKTSSPLHF
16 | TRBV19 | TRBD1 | CASTSTGGWNTGELFF
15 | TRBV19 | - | CASSSRGANQETQYF
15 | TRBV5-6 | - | CASSFNTASNTEAFF
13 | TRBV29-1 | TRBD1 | CSVLEQGARGYTF
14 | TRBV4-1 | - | CASSPQATSYEQYF
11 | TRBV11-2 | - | CASSILLEQYF
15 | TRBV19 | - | CASSIKKGANYGYTF
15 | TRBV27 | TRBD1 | CASSLSYRGFNEQFF
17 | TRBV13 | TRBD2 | CASSSPSAGETYNEQFF
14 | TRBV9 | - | CASSVGGREYEQYF
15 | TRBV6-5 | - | CASRSRQGLQSPLHF
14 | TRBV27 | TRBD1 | CASTRDRNYNEQFF
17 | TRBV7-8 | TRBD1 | CASSRGGLTDRAHEQYF
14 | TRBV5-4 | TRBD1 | CASSLAQGSYGYTF
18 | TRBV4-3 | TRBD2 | CASSQEASGGSSTDTQYF
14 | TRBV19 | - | CASSIAVRGTEAFF
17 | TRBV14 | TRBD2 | CASSQDLLAGTTGELFF
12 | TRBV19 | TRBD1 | CAARDRGQPQHF
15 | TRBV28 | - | CASSLSGAADNEQFF
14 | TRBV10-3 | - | CAISDSQGSYEQYF
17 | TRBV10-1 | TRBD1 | CASSEPRQGLSGNTIYF
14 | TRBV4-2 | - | CASSSRSGIDTQYF
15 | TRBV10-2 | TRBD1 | CASSAAQGAATEAFF
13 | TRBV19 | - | CASSITVVGELFF
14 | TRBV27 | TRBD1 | CASSLSGGSQPQHF
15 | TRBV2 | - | CASSEGQGSDYGYTF
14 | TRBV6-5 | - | CASSYLAGDYGYTF
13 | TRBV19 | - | CASTKSSYNEQFF
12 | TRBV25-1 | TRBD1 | CASHRGNSPLHF
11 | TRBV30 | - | CAWSYAYEQYF
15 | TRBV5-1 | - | CASSARGMDNEKLFF
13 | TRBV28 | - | CASTRGENTEAFF
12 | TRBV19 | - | CASSIRAGELFF
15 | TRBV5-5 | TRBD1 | CASSLVWTGAYEQYF
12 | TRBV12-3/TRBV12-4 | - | CASSLGGGKAFF
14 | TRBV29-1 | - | CSVESAALTDTQYF
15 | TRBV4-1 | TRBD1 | CASSVAGTDSYEQYF
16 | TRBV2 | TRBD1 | CASTDEVGQGTNEQFF
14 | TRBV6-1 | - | CASSDLWQGSGYTF
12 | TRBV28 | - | CASSLIRETQYF
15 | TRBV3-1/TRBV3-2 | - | CASSQAAANTGELFF
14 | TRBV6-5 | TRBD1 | CASSPGQVSYEQYF
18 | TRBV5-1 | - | CASSLVAGLSSGANVLTF
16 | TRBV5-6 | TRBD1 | CASSLGPGQGNTEAFF
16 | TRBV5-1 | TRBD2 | CASSFGTSGFTDTQYF
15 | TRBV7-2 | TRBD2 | CASRGGGGLQETQYF
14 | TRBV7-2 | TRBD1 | CASSLNRGVDGYTF
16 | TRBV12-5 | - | CASGLVRAGFSYEQYF
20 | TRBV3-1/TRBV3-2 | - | CASSQDRMVGRLYMNTEAFF